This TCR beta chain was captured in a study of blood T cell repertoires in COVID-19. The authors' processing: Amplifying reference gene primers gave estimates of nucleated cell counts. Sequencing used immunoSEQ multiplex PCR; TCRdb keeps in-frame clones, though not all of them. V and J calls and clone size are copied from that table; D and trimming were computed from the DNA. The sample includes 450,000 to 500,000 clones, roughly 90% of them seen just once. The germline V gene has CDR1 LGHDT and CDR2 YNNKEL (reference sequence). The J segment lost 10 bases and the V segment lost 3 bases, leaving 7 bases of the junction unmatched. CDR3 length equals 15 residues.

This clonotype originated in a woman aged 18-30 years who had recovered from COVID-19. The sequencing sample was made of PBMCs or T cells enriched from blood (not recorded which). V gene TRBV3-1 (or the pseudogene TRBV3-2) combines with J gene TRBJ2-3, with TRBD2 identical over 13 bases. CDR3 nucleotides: TGTGCCAGCAGCCAGTTTACTAGCGGGGGGGGTTCGCAGTATTTT. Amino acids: CASSQFTSGGGSQYF.